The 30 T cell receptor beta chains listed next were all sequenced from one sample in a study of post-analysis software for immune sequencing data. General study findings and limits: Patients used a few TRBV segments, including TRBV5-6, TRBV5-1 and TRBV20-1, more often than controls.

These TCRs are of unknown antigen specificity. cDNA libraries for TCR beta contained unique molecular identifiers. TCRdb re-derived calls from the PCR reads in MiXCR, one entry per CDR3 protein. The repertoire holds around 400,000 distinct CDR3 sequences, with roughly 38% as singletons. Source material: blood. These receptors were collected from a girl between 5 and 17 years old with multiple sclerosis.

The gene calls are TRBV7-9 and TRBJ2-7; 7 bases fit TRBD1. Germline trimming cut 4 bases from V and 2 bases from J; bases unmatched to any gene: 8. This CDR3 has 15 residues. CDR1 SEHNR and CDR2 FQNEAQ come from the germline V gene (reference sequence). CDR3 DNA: TGTGCCAGCAGCTCCTGGGACAGAACAACCTACGAGCAGTACTTC. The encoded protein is CASSSWDRTTYEQYF.

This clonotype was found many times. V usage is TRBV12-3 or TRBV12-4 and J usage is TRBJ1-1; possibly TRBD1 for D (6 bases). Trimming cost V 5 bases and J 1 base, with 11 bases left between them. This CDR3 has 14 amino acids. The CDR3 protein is CASSDTGWNTEAFF. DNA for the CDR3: TGTGCCAGCAGTGATACAGGGTGGAACACTGAAGCTTTCTTT.

The CDR3 DNA reads TGTGCCAGCAGTTTAGCGCGGCCCTCCTACGAGCAGTACTTC. Protein product: CASSLARPSYEQYF. The rearrangement links TRBV12-3 or TRBV12-4 to TRBJ2-7; no definite D call. The CDR3 totals 14 residues. V lost 0 bases and J 0 bases, leaving 6 bases between the germline ends.

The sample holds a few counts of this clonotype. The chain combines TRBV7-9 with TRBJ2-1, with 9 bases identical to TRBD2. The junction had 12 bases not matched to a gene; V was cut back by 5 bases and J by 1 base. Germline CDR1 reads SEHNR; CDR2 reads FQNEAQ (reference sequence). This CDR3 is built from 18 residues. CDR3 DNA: TGTGCCAGCAGCGCGGAGGTAGCGGGGGCCCCGTCCTACAATGAGCAGTTCTTC. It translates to CASSAEVAGAPSYNEQFF.

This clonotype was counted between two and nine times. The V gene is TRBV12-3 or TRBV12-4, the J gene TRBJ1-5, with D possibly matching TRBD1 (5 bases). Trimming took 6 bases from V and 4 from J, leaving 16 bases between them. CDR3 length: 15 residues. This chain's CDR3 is CASSLGTSGNQPQHF. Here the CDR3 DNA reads TGTGCCAGCAGCCTCGGGACGTCAGGGAATCAGCCCCAGCATTTT.

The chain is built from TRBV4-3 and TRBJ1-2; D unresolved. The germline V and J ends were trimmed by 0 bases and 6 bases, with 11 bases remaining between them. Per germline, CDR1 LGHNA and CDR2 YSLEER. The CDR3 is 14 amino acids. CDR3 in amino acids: CASSQEEHRDGYTF. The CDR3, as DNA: TGCGCCAGCAGCCAAGAAGAGCATCGAGATGGCTACACCTTC.

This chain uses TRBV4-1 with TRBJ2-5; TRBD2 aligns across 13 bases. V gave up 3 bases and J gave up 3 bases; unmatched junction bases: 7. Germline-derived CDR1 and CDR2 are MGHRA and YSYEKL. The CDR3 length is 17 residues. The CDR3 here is CASSQPGTSGVKETQYF. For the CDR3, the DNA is TGCGCCAGCAGCCAGCCCGGGACTAGCGGGGTAAAAGAGACCCAGTACTTC.

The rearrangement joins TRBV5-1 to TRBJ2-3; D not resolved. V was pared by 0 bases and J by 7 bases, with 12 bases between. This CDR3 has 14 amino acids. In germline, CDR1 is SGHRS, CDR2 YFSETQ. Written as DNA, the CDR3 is TGCGCCAGCAGCTTGGACAGTGGGCGGAATACGCAGTATTTT. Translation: CASSLDSGRNTQYF.

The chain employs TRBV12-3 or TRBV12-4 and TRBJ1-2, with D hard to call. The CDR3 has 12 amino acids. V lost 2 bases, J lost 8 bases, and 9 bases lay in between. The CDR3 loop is CASSLNLWGYTF. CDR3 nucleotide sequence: TGTGCCAGCAGTTTAAACCTATGGGGCTACACCTTC.

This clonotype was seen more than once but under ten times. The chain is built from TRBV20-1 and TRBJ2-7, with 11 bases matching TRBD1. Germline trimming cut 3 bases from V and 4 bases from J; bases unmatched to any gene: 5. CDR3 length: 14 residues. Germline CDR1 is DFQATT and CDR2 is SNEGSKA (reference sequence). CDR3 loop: CSARPGQGAYEQYF. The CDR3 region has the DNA TGCAGTGCTAGGCCCGGACAGGGGGCTTACGAGCAGTACTTC.

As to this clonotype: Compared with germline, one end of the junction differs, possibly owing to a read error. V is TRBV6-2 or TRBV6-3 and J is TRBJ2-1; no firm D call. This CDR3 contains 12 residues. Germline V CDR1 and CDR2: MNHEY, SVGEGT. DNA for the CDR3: TGTGCCAGCAGCCGCCTGGGAAATGAGCGGTTCTTC. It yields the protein CASSRLGNERFF.

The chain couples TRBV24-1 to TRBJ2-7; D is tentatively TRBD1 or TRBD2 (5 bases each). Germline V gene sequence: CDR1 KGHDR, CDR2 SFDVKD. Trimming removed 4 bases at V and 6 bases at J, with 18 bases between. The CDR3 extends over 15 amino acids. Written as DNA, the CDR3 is TGTGCCACCAGTGACTGTAGGGACGGCGAGTGCGAGCAGTACTTC. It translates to CATSDCRDGECEQYF.

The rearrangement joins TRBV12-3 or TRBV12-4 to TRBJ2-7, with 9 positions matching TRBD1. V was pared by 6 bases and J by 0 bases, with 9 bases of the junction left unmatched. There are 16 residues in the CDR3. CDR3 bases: TGTGCCAGCAGCAAGACCGGGACAGGGCGCTCCTACGAGCAGTACTTC. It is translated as CASSKTGTGRSYEQYF.

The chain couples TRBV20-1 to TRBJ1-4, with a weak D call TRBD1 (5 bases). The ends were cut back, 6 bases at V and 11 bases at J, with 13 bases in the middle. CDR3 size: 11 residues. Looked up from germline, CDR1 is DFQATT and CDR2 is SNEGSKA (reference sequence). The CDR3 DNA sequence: TGCAGTGCAAAATCAGGGCGTAAACTGTTTTTT. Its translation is CSAKSGRKLFF.

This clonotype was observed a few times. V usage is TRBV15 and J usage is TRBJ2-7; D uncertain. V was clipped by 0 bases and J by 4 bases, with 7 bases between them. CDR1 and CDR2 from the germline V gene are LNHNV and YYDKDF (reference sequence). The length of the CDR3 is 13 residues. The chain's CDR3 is CATSRERHYEQYF. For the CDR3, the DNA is TGTGCCACCAGCAGAGAAAGGCATTACGAGCAGTACTTC. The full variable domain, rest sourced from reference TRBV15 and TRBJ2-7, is DAMVIQNPRYQVTQFGKPVTLSCSQTLNHNVMYWYQQKSSQAPKLLFHYYDKDFNNEADTPDNFQSRRPNTSFCFLDIRSPGLGDTAMYLCATSRERHYEQYFGPGTRLTVT.

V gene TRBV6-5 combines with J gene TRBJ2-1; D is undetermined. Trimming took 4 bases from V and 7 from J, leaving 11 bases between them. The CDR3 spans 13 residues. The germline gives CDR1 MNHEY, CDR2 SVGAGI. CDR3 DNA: TGTGCCAGCAGTTGGGTTAGTGGGAATGAGCAGTTCTTC. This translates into CASSWVSGNEQFF.

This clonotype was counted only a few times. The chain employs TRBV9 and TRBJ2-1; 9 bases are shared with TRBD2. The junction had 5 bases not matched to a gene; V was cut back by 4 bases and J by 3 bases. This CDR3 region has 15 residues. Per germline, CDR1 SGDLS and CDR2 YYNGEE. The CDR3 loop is CASSRGGAYYNEQFF. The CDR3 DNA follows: TGTGCCAGCAGCCGCGGGGGGGCCTACTACAATGAGCAGTTCTTC.

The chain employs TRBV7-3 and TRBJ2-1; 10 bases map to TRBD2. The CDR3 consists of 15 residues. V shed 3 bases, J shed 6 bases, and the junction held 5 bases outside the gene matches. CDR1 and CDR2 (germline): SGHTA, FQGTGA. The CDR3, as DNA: TGTGCCAGCAGCTTCGCTAGCGGGGGCTTCAATGAGCAGTTCTTC. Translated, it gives CASSFASGGFNEQFF. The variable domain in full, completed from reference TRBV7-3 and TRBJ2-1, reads GAGVSQTPSNKVTEKGKYVELRCDPISGHTALYWYRQSLGQGPEFLIYFQGTGAADDSGLPNDRFFAVRPEGSVSTLKIQRTERGDSAVYLCASSFASGGFNEQFFGPGTRLTVL.

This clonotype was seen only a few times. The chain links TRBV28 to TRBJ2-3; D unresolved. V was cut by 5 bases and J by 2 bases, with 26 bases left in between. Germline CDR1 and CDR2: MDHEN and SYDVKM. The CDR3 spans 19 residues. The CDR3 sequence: CASSLPQPKVGIVTDTQYF. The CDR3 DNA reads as TGTGCCAGCAGTCTCCCCCAGCCGAAGGTGGGGATAGTCACAGATACGCAGTATTTT.

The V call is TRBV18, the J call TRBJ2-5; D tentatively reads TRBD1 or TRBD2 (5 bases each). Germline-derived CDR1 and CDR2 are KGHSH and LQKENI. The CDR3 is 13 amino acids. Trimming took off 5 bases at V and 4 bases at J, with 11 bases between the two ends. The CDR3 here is CASSEGYGETQYF. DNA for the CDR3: TGTGCCAGCTCAGAGGGGTATGGAGAGACCCAGTACTTC.

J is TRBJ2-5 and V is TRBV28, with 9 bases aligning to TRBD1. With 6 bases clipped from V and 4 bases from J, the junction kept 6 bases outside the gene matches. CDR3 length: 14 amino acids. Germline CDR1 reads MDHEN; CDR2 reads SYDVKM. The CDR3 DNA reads TGTGCCAGCAGGGGACAGGGCGCCTCAGAGACCCAGTACTTC. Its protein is CASRGQGASETQYF.

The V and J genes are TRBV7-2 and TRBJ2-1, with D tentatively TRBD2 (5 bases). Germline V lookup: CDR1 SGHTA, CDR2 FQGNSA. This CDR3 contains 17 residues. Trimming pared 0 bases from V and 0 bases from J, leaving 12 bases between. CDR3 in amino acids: CASSLARVLGSYNEQFF. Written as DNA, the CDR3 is TGTGCCAGCAGCTTAGCGAGGGTATTGGGCTCCTACAATGAGCAGTTCTTC.

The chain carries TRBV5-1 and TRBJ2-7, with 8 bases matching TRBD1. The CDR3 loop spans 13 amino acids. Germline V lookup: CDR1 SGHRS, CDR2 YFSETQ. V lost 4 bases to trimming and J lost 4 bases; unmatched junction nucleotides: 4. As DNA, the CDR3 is TGCGCCAGCAGCGCAGGGGGCAGGTACGAGCAGTACTTC. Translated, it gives CASSAGGRYEQYF.

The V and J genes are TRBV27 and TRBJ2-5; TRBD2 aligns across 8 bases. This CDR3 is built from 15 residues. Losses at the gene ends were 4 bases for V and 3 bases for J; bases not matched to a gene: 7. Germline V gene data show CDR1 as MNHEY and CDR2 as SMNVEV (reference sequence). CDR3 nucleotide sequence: TGTGCCAGCAGTTCACCCGGAGCGGGGGAAGAGACCCAGTACTTC. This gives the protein CASSSPGAGEETQYF.

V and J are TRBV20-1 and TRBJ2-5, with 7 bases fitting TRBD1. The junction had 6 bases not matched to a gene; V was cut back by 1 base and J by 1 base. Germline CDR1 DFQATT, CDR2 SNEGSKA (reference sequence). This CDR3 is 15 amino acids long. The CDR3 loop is CSARGEQGRQETQYF. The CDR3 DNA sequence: TGCAGTGCTAGAGGGGAACAGGGGCGCCAAGAGACCCAGTACTTC.

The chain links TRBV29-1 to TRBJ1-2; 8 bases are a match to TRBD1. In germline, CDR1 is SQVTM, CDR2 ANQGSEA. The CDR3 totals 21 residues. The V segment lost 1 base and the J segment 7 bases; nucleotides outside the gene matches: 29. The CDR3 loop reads CSVEVFAALSGILGQGFGYTF. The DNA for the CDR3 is TGCAGCGTTGAAGTTTTCGCCGCGCTTAGCGGGATTCTAGGACAGGGCTTTGGCTACACCTTC.

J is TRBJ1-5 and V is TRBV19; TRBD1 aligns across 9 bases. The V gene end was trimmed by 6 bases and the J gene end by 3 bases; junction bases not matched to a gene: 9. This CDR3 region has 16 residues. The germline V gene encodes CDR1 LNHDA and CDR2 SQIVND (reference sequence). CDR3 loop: CASRTGGARLNQPQHF. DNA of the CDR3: TGTGCCAGTAGGACAGGGGGTGCCCGCCTCAATCAGCCCCAGCATTTT.

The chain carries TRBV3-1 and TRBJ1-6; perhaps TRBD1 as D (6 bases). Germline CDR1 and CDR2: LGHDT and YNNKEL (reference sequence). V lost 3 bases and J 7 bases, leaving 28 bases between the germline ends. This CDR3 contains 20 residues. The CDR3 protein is CASSQRRRTGSDVRNSPLHF. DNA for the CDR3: TGTGCCAGCAGCCAGAGGAGACGAACAGGGAGCGATGTAAGGAATTCACCCCTCCACTTT.

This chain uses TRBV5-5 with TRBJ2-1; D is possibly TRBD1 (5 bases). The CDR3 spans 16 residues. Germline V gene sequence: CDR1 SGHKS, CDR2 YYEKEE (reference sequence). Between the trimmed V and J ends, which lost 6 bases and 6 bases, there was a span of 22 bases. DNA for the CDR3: TGTGCCAGCACTCCGGCTCAGACAGTCATCGGCAATGAGCAGTTCTTC. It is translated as CASTPAQTVIGNEQFF.

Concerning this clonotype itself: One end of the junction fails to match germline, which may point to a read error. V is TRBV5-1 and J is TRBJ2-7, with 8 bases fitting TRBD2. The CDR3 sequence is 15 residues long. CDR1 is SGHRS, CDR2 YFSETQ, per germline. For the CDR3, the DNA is TGCGCCGGCAGCTCATCCGGGACTAGTTACGACGAGCAGTACTTC. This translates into CAGSSSGTSYDEQYF.